The 6 T cell receptor beta chains below come from one sample, sequenced in a study of cytomegalovirus exposure and HLA in healthy donors. Data came from immunoSEQ multiplex PCR; TCRdb stores just in-frame clones and leaves some out. In the table there are under 200,000 clones, 80% to 90% of which are singletons. The specimen sequenced was PBMCs. These receptors were obtained from a woman between 18 and 29 years old in good health and CMV-seronegative.

The chain links TRBV9 to TRBJ1-1; TRBD1 agrees at 10 bases. CDR3 size: 16 residues. Germline CDR1 reads SGDLS; CDR2 reads YYNGEE. Trimming removed 3 bases from V and 1 base from J; junction bases left unmatched: 6. CDR3 DNA: TGTGCCAGCAGCGCCGGGACAGGGGCTTGGAACACTGAAGCTTTCTTT. This translates into CASSAGTGAWNTEAFF.

The chain employs TRBV4-3 and TRBJ2-3, with D possibly TRBD2 on 6 matching bases. Trimming stripped 3 bases from V and 2 bases from J, with 15 bases between. Germline lookup yields CDR1 LGHNA and CDR2 YSLEER. CDR3 size: 16 residues. The CDR3 protein is CASSQAGIQATDTQYF. The CDR3 DNA follows: TGCGCCAGCAGCCAGGCGGGAATACAAGCCACAGATACGCAGTATTTT.

This chain links TRBV9 with TRBJ1-2; 11 bases line up with TRBD1. CDR1 SGDLS and CDR2 YYNGEE come from the germline V gene. The CDR3 is 15 amino acids. Unmatched junction bases numbered 6, after V lost 0 bases and J lost 8 bases. CDR3 coding DNA: TGTGCCAGCAGCGTAGGGTCGGGACAGGGGGACGGCTACACCTTC. It codes for CASSVGSGQGDGYTF.

CDR3 region: CASSNDSPRTDTQYF. CDR3 bases: TGTGCCAGCAGTAACGACTCCCCACGCACAGATACGCAGTATTTT. This sequence joins TRBV2 and TRBJ2-3; D call uncertain. V was trimmed by 5 bases and J by 1 base, leaving 13 bases between them. The germline V gene encodes CDR1 SNHLY and CDR2 FYNNEI. This CDR3 spans 15 amino acids.

The genes are TRBV30 and TRBJ1-4; tentatively, D is TRBD1 (5 bases). V lost 3 bases, J lost 6 bases, and 8 bases lay in between. Germline V gives CDR1 GTSNPN, CDR2 SVGIG (reference sequence). The length of the CDR3 is 12 residues. CDR3 bases: TGTGCCTGGAGGGGGGGGGATGAAAAACTGTTTTTT. Translated: CAWRGGDEKLFF.

This chain's CDR3 is CASSSGRAYEQYF. The CDR3 nucleotides read TGTGCCAGCAGCTCAGGGCGCGCGTACGAGCAGTACTTC. The chain employs TRBV7-8 and TRBJ2-7, with D perhaps TRBD1 (5 bases). The germline V and J ends were trimmed by 4 bases and 4 bases, with 11 bases remaining between them. The CDR3 covers 13 residues. Germline assignment: CDR1 SGHVS and CDR2 FQNEAQ.